These 2 T cell receptor beta chains share one sample of origin, sequenced in a study of T cells after yellow fever vaccination. TCRdb redid the calling of the 5' RACE reads with MiXCR, one entry per CDR3 protein. The sample consists of some 220,000 distinct CDR3 sequences, about 3% of them appearing once. The material was CD4+ T cells sorted from PBMCs, obtained 10 days after the yellow fever booster vaccination. The receptors stem from a man in his late teens or twenties who received the YFV17D yellow fever vaccine.

This clonotype was seen only a few times. The chain carries TRBV21-1 and TRBJ2-2; the DNA was not compared with TRBD1, the D call given in the table. TRBV21-1 is a pseudogene segment. This CDR3 has 18 amino acids. The CDR3: CASSPRLGTLFFTGELFF. In nucleotides, the CDR3 is TGTGCCAGCAGCCCCCGTTTAGGGACACTCTTTTTCACCGGGGAGCTGTTTTTT.

This clonotype was found a few times. The chain combines TRBV15 with TRBJ2-6, with unresolved D. V lost 5 bases, J lost 0 bases, and 5 bases lay in between. Germline V gene sequence: CDR1 LNHNV, CDR2 YYDKDF (reference sequence). The CDR3 covers 14 residues. The CDR3 DNA sequence: TGTGCCACCAGCGACTTCTCTGGGGCCAACGTCCTGACTTTC. Translated: CATSDFSGANVLTF.